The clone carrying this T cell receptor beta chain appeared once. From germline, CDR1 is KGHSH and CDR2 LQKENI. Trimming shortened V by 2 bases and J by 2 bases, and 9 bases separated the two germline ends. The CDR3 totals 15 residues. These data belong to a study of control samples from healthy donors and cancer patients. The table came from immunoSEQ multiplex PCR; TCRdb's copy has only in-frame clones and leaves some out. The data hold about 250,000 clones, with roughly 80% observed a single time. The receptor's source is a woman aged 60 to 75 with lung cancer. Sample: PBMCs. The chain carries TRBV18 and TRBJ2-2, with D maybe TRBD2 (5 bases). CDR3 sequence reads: CASSPNRENTGELFF. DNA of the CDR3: TGTGCCAGCTCACCAAACCGGGAAAACACCGGGGAGCTGTTTTTT.